The rows below give T cell receptor beta chains drawn from one sample of a study of blood T cell repertoires in COVID-19. Sequencing was performed with immunoSEQ multiplex PCR; in TCRdb, only in-frame clones are kept and a portion is missing. Here the sample spans about 260,000 clones, around 88% being singletons. Material for sequencing was peripheral blood. These receptors came from a man under 40 with active or convalescent COVID-19. Each CDR3 is given with its conserved first and last residue. The order of the fields is clone size, V gene, D gene, J gene, CDR3 DNA, CDR3 protein. The D gene is left open where the match is weak. Some rows mark clone size as missing; the rest say once, few, many or name a class of expanded clone.

>.|TRBV11-2|.|TRBJ1-3
TGTGCCAGCAGCTTCTCCCGAGAGCCCGCCCTCGGGGTGGCCATATATTTT
CASSFSREPALGVAIYF
>few|TRBV5-6|TRBD2|TRBJ2-3
TGTGCCAGCAGCGTTGGTCCTAGCGGGGGGGGCACAGATACGCAGTATTTT
CASSVGPSGGGTDTQYF
>once|TRBV7-8|TRBD2|TRBJ2-1
TGTGCCAGCAGCTATAGACTAGCGGGGGACAATGAGCAGTTCTTC
CASSYRLAGDNEQFF
>.|TRBV5-5|TRBD1|TRBJ1-5
TGTGCCAGCAGCATGAGGGGGACAGGGCTTTCTCAGCCCCAGCATTTT
CASSMRGTGLSQPQHF
>.|TRBV9|.|TRBJ1-5
TGTGCCAGCAGCGTGACAGGTGGGAATCAGCCCCAGCATTTT
CASSVTGGNQPQHF
>.|TRBV11-1|.|TRBJ2-3
TGTGCCAGCAGCCCCAGGGCCAGGATTAGCACAGATACGCAGTATTTT
CASSPRARISTDTQYF
>.|TRBV5-4|TRBD1|TRBJ2-5
TGTGCCAGCAGCGAACCCCGGGACAGGGAGTCAGAGACCCAGTACTTC
CASSEPRDRESETQYF
>.|TRBV7-9|TRBD1|TRBJ1-6
TGTGCCAGCAGCTTTGACAGGGCTTCACCCCTCCACTTT
CASSFDRASPLHF
>.|TRBV5-1|.|TRBJ1-4
TGCGCCAGCAGCCGGGGATCTAATGAAAAACTGTTTTTT
CASSRGSNEKLFF
>.|TRBV18|.|TRBJ1-1
TGTGCCAGCTCGCCAAGATTCGGGGGGCAGGGCACTGAAGCTTTCTTT
CASSPRFGGQGTEAFF
>.|TRBV4-3|TRBD2|TRBJ2-2
TGCGCCAGCAGCCAAGTTAGCGGGGCGATCTCCGGGGAGCTGTTTTTT
CASSQVSGAISGELFF
>.|TRBV6-1|.|TRBJ1-3
TGTGCCAGCAGTGACAGACAGTCTGCTGGAAACACCATATATTTT
CASSDRQSAGNTIYF
>.|TRBV5-8|.|TRBJ1-3
TGTGCCAGCAGTTCCGGACAGTACTCTGGAAACACCATATATTTT
CASSSGQYSGNTIYF
>.|TRBV5-1|TRBD1|TRBJ1-4
TGCGCCAGCAGCGCCGGGGGACAGGTAGGCGAAAAACTGTTTTTT
CASSAGGQVGEKLFF
>.|TRBV9|TRBD2|TRBJ2-3
TGTGCCAGCAGCACCGGGACCACGGGAGGAGATACGCAGTATTTT
CASSTGTTGGDTQYF
>once|TRBV30|.|TRBJ1-2
TGTGCCTGGAGTGAAGGGAGGGGCTATGGCTACACCTTC
CAWSEGRGYGYTF
>.|TRBV7-6|.|TRBJ1-2
TGTGCCAGCAGCTCGACATCCGCGAACCGATATGGCTACACCTTC
CASSSTSANRYGYTF
>.|TRBV6-5|TRBD1|TRBJ1-1
TGTGCCAGCAGTCGGGACAGCCTTTCTGAAGCTTTCTTT
CASSRDSLSEAFF
>.|TRBV4-3|.|TRBJ1-1
TGCGCCAGCAGCCAAGATTTGGGGGGGATCCCTGAAGCTTTCTTT
CASSQDLGGIPEAFF
>.|TRBV6-1|TRBD1|TRBJ2-1
TGTGCCAGCAGTGAGGCCTCGACAGGGAGCAATGAGCAGTTCTTC
CASSEASTGSNEQFF
>.|TRBV6-1|TRBD1|TRBJ2-7
TGTGCCAGCAGCGAAGGGGACAGGGGCTACGAGCAGTACTTC
CASSEGDRGYEQYF
>.|TRBV19|.|TRBJ1-3
TGTGCCAGTAGTGGCGGGCAGGCCCGCTCTGGAAACACCATATATTTT
CASSGGQARSGNTIYF
>.|TRBV5-6|TRBD1|TRBJ1-2
TGTGCCAGCAGTCGTAAGGGGGCGCTCTATGGCTACACCTTC
CASSRKGALYGYTF
>.|TRBV2|.|TRBJ1-6
TGTGCCAGCAATTCGGTAAATTCACCCCTCCACTTT
CASNSVNSPLHF
>once|TRBV29-1|TRBD1|TRBJ2-2
TGCAGCGTAACCGGGACAGGGAGCACCGGGGAGCTGTTTTTT
CSVTGTGSTGELFF
>once|TRBV5-4|TRBD2|TRBJ2-3
TGTGCCAGCGGACTAGCCGGAGATACGCAGTATTTT
CASGLAGDTQYF
>.|TRBV19|TRBD1|TRBJ1-2
TGTGCCAGTAAGCCTCCGGGACAGGTTGCTTATGGCTACACCTTC
CASKPPGQVAYGYTF
>.|TRBV10-1|.|TRBJ1-6
TGCGCCAGCAGCGAAGACAACATTTCACCCCTCCACTTT
CASSEDNISPLHF
>few|TRBV7-2|.|TRBJ2-2
TGTGCCAGCAGCCCCGACCCTAGATCCACCGGGGAGCTGTTTTTT
CASSPDPRSTGELFF
>.|TRBV7-2|.|TRBJ1-2
TGTGCCAGCAGCTTAGTGAGGTACGGCTACACCTTC
CASSLVRYGYTF
>.|TRBV11-2|TRBD2|TRBJ2-5
TGTGCCAGCAGCTTAGATCTAAGGGGGACTAGCGAAGAGACCCAGTACTTC
CASSLDLRGTSEETQYF
>.|TRBV4-1|.|TRBJ1-1
TGCGCCAGCAGCCAAGTTAACACAGCACTGAACACTGAAGCTTTCTTT
CASSQVNTALNTEAFF
>.|TRBV13|.|TRBJ1-1
TGTGCCAGCAGCTTAGGTACGGGGATGAACACTGAAGCTTTCTTT
CASSLGTGMNTEAFF
>.|TRBV5-6|.|TRBJ2-3
TGTGCCAGCAGCTTGTCCGGGACTTACACAGATACGCAGTATTTT
CASSLSGTYTDTQYF
>.|TRBV7-9|.|TRBJ1-2
TGTGCCAGCAGCTTTTTTGACGGGGATCGGTATGGCTACACCTTC
CASSFFDGDRYGYTF
>.|TRBV7-2|TRBD2|TRBJ2-2
TGTGCCAGCAGCCAGACTAGCCAAAACACCGGGGAGCTGTTTTTT
CASSQTSQNTGELFF
>.|TRBV6-5|.|TRBJ1-5
TGTGCCAGCAGCCCACATAGCTCAGGCAATCAGCCCCAGCATTTT
CASSPHSSGNQPQHF
>.|TRBV7-6|TRBD2|TRBJ2-7
TGTGCCAGCAGCTTAATTCAGCGGGGGGACTACGAGCAGTACTTC
CASSLIQRGDYEQYF
>.|TRBV9|TRBD2|TRBJ2-1
TGTGCCAGCAGCGTAAATGCAGACGATAGCGGGGGGGCCTACAATGAGCAGTTCTTC
CASSVNADDSGGAYNEQFF
>.|TRBV3-1/TRBV3-2|TRBD2|TRBJ2-7
TGTGCCAGCAGCCAGGGGGGACTAGCGGGGGACGAGCAGTACTTC
CASSQGGLAGDEQYF
>.|TRBV25-1|TRBD1|TRBJ1-4
TGTGCCAGCTGTTGTCAGGGGGCTGGGGTTTATGAAAAACTGTTTTTT
CASCCQGAGVYEKLFF
>.|TRBV27|TRBD2|TRBJ2-7
TGTGCCAGCACTCCCTCCGGGGGGGAGGTCTCCTACGAGCAGTACTTC
CASTPSGGEVSYEQYF
>.|TRBV7-2|.|TRBJ1-2
TGTGCCAGCAGCTTAGTCAGGACAGACTATGGCTACACCTTC
CASSLVRTDYGYTF
>.|TRBV5-5|.|TRBJ2-1
TGTGCCAGCAGCGAAAGACAGAGCTCCTACAATGAGCAGTTCTTC
CASSERQSSYNEQFF
>.|TRBV7-6|TRBD1|TRBJ1-4
TGTGCCAGCAGCTTAACAGGGGTTACTGAAAAACTGTTTTTT
CASSLTGVTEKLFF
>.|TRBV11-2|TRBD1|TRBJ2-5
TGTGCCAGCAGCTTTGTATTAGGGACAGGTCGAGGGGAGGAGACCCAGTACTTC
CASSFVLGTGRGEETQYF
>once|TRBV2|TRBD1|TRBJ1-4
TGTGCCAGCAACCTGCAGGGACAGATTAATGAAAAACTGTTTTTT
CASNLQGQINEKLFF
>.|TRBV2|.|TRBJ2-3
TGTGCCAGCGGCCCAACCCGACGAACGGGGGATACGCAGTATTTT
CASGPTRRTGDTQYF
>.|TRBV28|TRBD2|TRBJ2-7
TGTGCCAGCAGGGGGACTAGCGGGGGCTTAGGCGAGCAGTACTTC
CASRGTSGGLGEQYF
>.|TRBV19|TRBD2|TRBJ2-3
TGTGCCAGCCAGCAAGGACTAGCGGGGCCCAATGTGGATACGCAGTATTTT
CASQQGLAGPNVDTQYF
>.|TRBV2|.|TRBJ1-5
TGTGCCAGCCGTGTTGCGAATCAGCCCCAGCATTTT
CASRVANQPQHF
>.|TRBV30|TRBD2|TRBJ2-1
TGTGCCTGGAGTGTCGGCGGGGGGGCCTATGAGCAGTTCTTC
CAWSVGGGAYEQFF
>.|TRBV5-1|.|TRBJ2-2
TGCGCCAGCAGCTTGGCCGACCTAACAGGGCTTAGAGCCGGGGAGCTGTTTTTT
CASSLADLTGLRAGELFF